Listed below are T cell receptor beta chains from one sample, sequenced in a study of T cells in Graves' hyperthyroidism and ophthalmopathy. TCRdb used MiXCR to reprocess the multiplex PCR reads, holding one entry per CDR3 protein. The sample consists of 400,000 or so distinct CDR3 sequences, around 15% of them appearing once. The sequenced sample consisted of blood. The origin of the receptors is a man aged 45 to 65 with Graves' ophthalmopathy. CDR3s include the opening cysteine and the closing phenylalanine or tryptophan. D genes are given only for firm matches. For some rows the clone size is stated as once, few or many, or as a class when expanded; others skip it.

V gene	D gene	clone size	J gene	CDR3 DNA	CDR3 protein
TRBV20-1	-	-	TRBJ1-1	TGCAGTGCTGGGGGGCTTCCTCTGGCCCAGAACACTGAAGCTTTCTTT	CSAGGLPLAQNTEAFF
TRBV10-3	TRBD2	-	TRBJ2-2	TGTGCCATCACCGGAAGAAGGACTAGCGGGAGCGCCCACACCGGGGAGCTGTTTTTT	CAITGRRTSGSAHTGELFF
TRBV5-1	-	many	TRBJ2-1	TGCGCCAGCAGCTTGGGGTCTGCTTACAATGAGCAGTTCTTC	CASSLGSAYNEQFF
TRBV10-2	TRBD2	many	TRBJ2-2	TGCGCCAGCAGTGATCGCGGGAGTCCAGTCAACACCGGGGAGCTGTTTTTT	CASSDRGSPVNTGELFF
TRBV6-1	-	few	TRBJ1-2	TGTGCCAGCATTGATCAGTTGGGGGAACAGAACTATGGCTACACCTTC	CASIDQLGEQNYGYTF
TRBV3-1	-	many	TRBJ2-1	TGTGCCAGCAGCCAAGTTAGCCGTGGCTCCTACAATGAGCAGTTCTTC	CASSQVSRGSYNEQFF
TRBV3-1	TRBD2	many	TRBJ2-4	TGTGCCAGCAGCCAAGGCACTAGCGGGAGAAGGGTCATTCAGTACTTC	CASSQGTSGRRVIQYF
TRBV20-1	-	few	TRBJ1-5	TGCAGTGCTAAGGAGACAAACAATCAGCCCCAGCATTTT	CSAKETNNQPQHF
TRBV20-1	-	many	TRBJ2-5	TGCAGTGCGTCCCTCTGGGAGACCCAGTACTTC	CSASLWETQYF
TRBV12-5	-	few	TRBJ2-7	TGTGCTAGTGGCCCGGGCTACGAGCAGTACTTC	CASGPGYEQYF
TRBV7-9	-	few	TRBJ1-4	TGTGCCAGCAGCCCGGAACCCATATGGGGTGAAAAACTGTTTTTT	CASSPEPIWGEKLFF
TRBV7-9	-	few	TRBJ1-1	TGTGCCAGCAGCTACCGTTCGGGACCCATGGGGACTGAAGCTTTCTTT	CASSYRSGPMGTEAFF
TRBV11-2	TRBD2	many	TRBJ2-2	TGTGCCAGCAGCTTAAGGGTACTAGCGGGAGGAGGATTTGTAAGCACCGGGGAGCTGTTTTTT	CASSLRVLAGGGFVSTGELFF
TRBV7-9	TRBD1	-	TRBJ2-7	TGTGCCAGCAGCACTACAGGGGGTCATTCCTACGAGCAGTACTTC	CASSTTGGHSYEQYF
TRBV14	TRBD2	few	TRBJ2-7	TGTGCCAGCAGCCTTTTTCTAGCGGGAGAGTACGAGCAGTACTTC	CASSLFLAGEYEQYF
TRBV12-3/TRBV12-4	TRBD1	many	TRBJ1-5	TGTGCCAGCAGATTGACAGGGCGGCAGCCCCAGCATTTT	CASRLTGRQPQHF
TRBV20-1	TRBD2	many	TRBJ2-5	TGCAGTGCTAGGGACTGGAGGACTAGCGGGAGTCGGGCCGAGACCCAGTACTTC	CSARDWRTSGSRAETQYF
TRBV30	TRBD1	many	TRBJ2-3	TGTGCCTGGAGCGGGGTCAGGGGGCGCATCACAGATACGCAGTATTTT	CAWSGVRGRITDTQYF